This T cell receptor (beta chain) was retrieved from a study of CD8+ T cells in alopecia areata. Study-wide results and limits: Sequenced scalp T cells also include alphabeta T cells resident in normal skin.

Sorting used CD4, CD8alpha, NKG2D, NKG2ACE and other markers on pooled cutaneous lymph node cells. Regarding this clone: Its antigen remains unknown. The gene symbols are mouse symbols.

The sequencing template was cDNA reverse transcribed from extracted RNA. Data came from immunoSEQ multiplex PCR; TCRdb stores just in-frame clones and leaves some out. The data show 200,000 to 300,000 clones, with none appearing a single time. This receptor was obtained from a C3H/HeJ mouse with alopecia areata. The strain's MHC type: H2-k. The sequenced sample was CD4+ T cells sorted from a lymph node.

Incomplete CDR3 DNA: TGTGCCAGCAGTGGGGACAGGGTGGTCACA. It codes for CASSGDRVVT. The whole CDR3 protein is CASSGDRVVTEVFF. The rearrangement uses TRBV13-1 and TRBJ1-1, with TRBD1 matching over 9 bases. The observed sequence ends 4 residues before the CDR3 terminus, with the missing tail filled in from the germline J gene. Germline lookup yields CDR1 NSHNY and CDR2 SYGAGN. This CDR3 comprises 14 residues. J lost 4 bases, V lost 3 bases, and 4 bases had no gene match.